Each of the 8 T cell receptor beta chains below was sequenced from the same sample in a study of blood T cell repertoires in COVID-19. Profiling relied on immunoSEQ multiplex PCR, and the TCRdb table lists in-frame clones only, not all of them. The sample includes under 250,000 clones, 70% to 90% of them seen just once. Sequencing input: peripheral blood. The origin of the receptors is a man in his forties or fifties who had recovered from COVID-19.

The chain combines TRBV11-2 with TRBJ2-3; 8 bases are shared with TRBD1. CDR1 is SGHAT and CDR2 is FQNNGV in the germline V gene. The CDR3 extends over 15 amino acids. The V and J ends lost 4 bases and 2 bases, in that order; junction bases with no gene match: 5. The CDR3 DNA reads TGTGCCAGCAGCTCACAGGGGGGCCACACAGATACGCAGTATTTT. Amino acid sequence: CASSSQGGHTDTQYF.

V is TRBV20-1 and J is TRBJ1-2, with D possibly TRBD1 on 6 matching bases. The CDR3 sequence is 11 residues long. The germline CDR1 and CDR2 sequences are DFQATT and SNEGSKA (reference sequence). This CDR3 is CSSRGPYGYTF. The CDR3 bases are TGCAGCTCCAGGGGTCCCTATGGCTACACCTTC.

The rearrangement uses TRBV27 and TRBJ2-1, with 13 bases lining up with TRBD2. Germline CDR1 is MNHEY and CDR2 is SMNVEV (reference sequence). V trimming: 8 bases; J trimming: 6 bases; junction bases outside the gene matches: 7. There are 15 residues in the CDR3. The CDR3 region has the DNA TGTGCCAGCGCCCCTTGGACTAGCGGGAGCAATGAGCAGTTCTTC. Protein product: CASAPWTSGSNEQFF.

This rearrangement joins TRBV28 to TRBJ2-1; 12 bases line up with TRBD2. V lost 5 bases and J lost 8; bases outside the gene matches: 10. The germline CDR1 and CDR2 sequences are MDHEN and SYDVKM. This CDR3 is 16 amino acids long. As DNA, the CDR3 is TGTGCCAGCAGTCTTTCCAGCTCTAGCGGGGGGGATGAGCAGTTCTTC. Protein product: CASSLSSSSGGDEQFF.

The V call is TRBV30, the J call TRBJ2-1; the match to TRBD2 covers 15 bases. The junction had 6 bases not matched to a gene; V was cut back by 0 bases and J by 6 bases. The CDR3 runs 17 residues. Germline V lookup: CDR1 GTSNPN, CDR2 SVGIG (reference sequence). For the CDR3, the DNA is TGTGCCTGGAGTGTAGCCTGGACTAGCGGGAGGGCCAATGAGCAGTTCTTC. It translates to CAWSVAWTSGRANEQFF.

The gene calls are TRBV12-3 or TRBV12-4 and TRBJ2-5, with D hard to call. The CDR3 consists of 13 residues. V was clipped by 3 bases and J by 4 bases, with 9 bases between them. The DNA of the CDR3 is TGTGCCAGCAGTTTGAGAGGTGTAGAGACCCAGTACTTC. Its protein product is CASSLRGVETQYF.

This chain links TRBV5-4 with TRBJ1-6, with TRBD1 matching over 9 bases. This CDR3 has 15 residues. Germline lookup yields CDR1 SGHNT and CDR2 YYREEE (reference sequence). The V and J ends lost 5 bases and 9 bases, in that order; junction bases with no gene match: 9. The CDR3 loop is CASREGQGSSSPLHF. The CDR3 DNA reads as TGTGCCAGCAGGGAGGGACAGGGTAGTAGTTCACCCCTCCACTTT.

The genes are TRBV28 and TRBJ2-3; D is possibly TRBD2 (5 bases). The germline gives CDR1 MDHEN, CDR2 SYDVKM. V was trimmed by 2 bases and J by 6 bases, leaving 12 bases between them. This CDR3 region has 14 residues. CDR3 amino acids: CASSLMGERDTQYF. The CDR3 region has the DNA TGTGCCAGCAGTTTAATGGGAGAGCGTGATACGCAGTATTTT.